Reported below is one TCR beta chain. The antigen is undetermined. Other DNA sequences in this sample translate to the same CDR3. The germline gives CDR1 SGHNT, CDR2 YENEEA. V lost 3 bases to trimming and J lost 6 bases, with 4 bases between them. The CDR3 is 11 amino acids. The CD4+ fraction was divided into a CD45RA+ naive subset and a CD45RA-negative memory subset. This table comes from immunoSEQ multiplex PCR, and its TCRdb copy is limited to in-frame clones, with some not included. The data show about a million clones, approximately 75% seen once. This sample was taken from a study of shared clonotypes between healthy human individuals. General study findings and limits: Sequencing of the sorted subsets was shown by rarefaction to be incomplete despite large depth.

The clonotype comes from a man between 18 and 29 years old in good health. Some clones in this sample may be carry-over from other donors' samples. The chain joins TRBV11-3 to TRBJ2-3, with D hard to call. Source material: memory CD4+ T cells from PBMCs. The subset here: CD45RA-negative fraction. The CDR3 nucleotides are TGTGCCAGCAGCTTGGGGGATACGCAGTATTTT. Translating it yields CASSLGDTQYF.